Detailed here is one TCR beta chain. The antigen remains unidentified. Between the trimmed V and J ends, which lost 4 bases and 8 bases, there was a span of 14 bases. Germline V gene lookup returns CDR1 MNHEY and CDR2 SMNVEV (reference sequence). This CDR3 region has 13 residues. These data belong to a study of cytomegalovirus exposure and HLA in healthy donors. Study results and caveats: Differences between HLA loci emerged in a later analysis of TCR association rates, with DRB1 most and HLA-C fewest.

The PCR made use of 60 Vbeta and 13 Jbeta primers. The method was immunoSEQ multiplex PCR; TCRdb's version includes in-frame clones alone and lacks a portion of them. Of about 82,000 clones detected, approximately 90% appear once; the ten largest clones hold around 2.5%. What was sequenced was PBMCs. This chain connects TRBV27 to TRBJ1-1; D perhaps matches TRBD1 (6 bases). The TCR was taken from a young man in good health and CMV-seronegative. This CDR3 reads CASSSYRVGEAFF. In DNA form, the CDR3 reads TGTGCCAGCAGTTCTTACAGGGTGGGCGAAGCTTTCTTT.